A selection of T cell receptor beta chains follows, all from one sample in a study of identical twins. TCRdb used MiXCR to reprocess the 5' RACE reads, holding one entry per CDR3 protein. The data contain 1.5 million to 2 million distinct CDR3 sequences, 25% to 35% of them singletons. The sample consisted of cord blood. The receptors here all came from a newborn girl in good health. Each CDR3 is given with its conserved first and last residue. A D gene is named only where the DNA matches it firmly. A clone size is listed for some rows: how often the clone was seen (once, few, many), or a class if it is expanded.

CDR3,DNA,length,D,size,V,J
CASSSDRGGYTF,TGTGCCAGCAGCTCAGACAGGGGTGGCTACACCTTC,12,TRBD1,many,TRBV12-3/TRBV12-4,TRBJ1-2
CASTGIKGYEQYF,TGTGCCAGCACCGGGATAAAGGGCTACGAGCAGTACTTC,13,.,many,TRBV3-1,TRBJ2-7
CASSLGTAPNTEAFF,TGTGCCAGCAGTTTGGGGACAGCGCCGAACACTGAAGCTTTCTTT,15,TRBD1,once,TRBV12-3/TRBV12-4,TRBJ1-1
CASSLGAGVADTQYF,TGTGCCAGCAGCCTTGGGGCCGGGGTTGCAGATACGCAGTATTTT,15,.,.,TRBV3-1,TRBJ2-3
CASSAIRDNEQFF,TGTGCCAGCAGCGCCATCAGGGACAATGAGCAGTTCTTC,13,.,.,TRBV11-2,TRBJ2-1
CASSLRWSYEQYF,TGTGCCAGCAGTTTACGGTGGTCCTACGAGCAGTACTTC,13,.,.,TRBV27,TRBJ2-7
CASSLGGLPGLSEQFF,TGCGCCAGCAGCTTAGGGGGACTACCTGGGCTCAGTGAGCAGTTCTTC,16,.,few,TRBV5-1,TRBJ2-1
CSARDRGGTGPLYGYTF,TGCAGTGCTAGAGATCGGGGTGGGACGGGTCCACTTTATGGCTACACCTTC,17,.,few,TRBV20-1,TRBJ1-2
CSARRPMGGASYNEQFF,TGCAGTGCTAGGAGACCCATGGGGGGGGCTTCCTACAATGAGCAGTTCTTC,17,.,few,TRBV20-1,TRBJ2-1
CSASRTGNSPLHF,TGCAGTGCTAGTCGGACAGGGAATTCACCCCTCCACTTT,13,TRBD1,few,TRBV20-1,TRBJ1-6
CSARDILASAYNEQFF,TGCAGTGCTAGAGATATACTGGCTAGCGCGTACAATGAGCAGTTCTTC,16,.,.,TRBV20-1,TRBJ2-1
CASGRAGTYEQYF,TGTGCCAGCGGGAGGGCAGGCACCTACGAGCAGTACTTC,13,TRBD2,.,TRBV6-1,TRBJ2-7
CSARVPRIREQFF,TGCAGTGCTAGAGTCCCTAGGATACGCGAGCAGTTCTTC,13,.,few,TRBV20-1,TRBJ2-1
CASSRQRGAGGYTF,TGTGCCAGCAGTCGCCAACGGGGAGCGGGAGGCTACACCTTC,14,.,.,TRBV6-6,TRBJ1-2
CASSPDGGRPLHF,TGTGCCAGCAGTCCCGACGGGGGAAGACCCCTCCACTTT,13,.,.,TRBV12-3/TRBV12-4,TRBJ1-6
CSALPLAGASYEQYF,TGCAGTGCGCTCCCCCTAGCGGGAGCCTCCTACGAGCAGTACTTC,15,TRBD2,.,TRBV20-1,TRBJ2-7
CASSLVKVSYNEQFF,TGTGCCAGCAGCTTAGTTAAGGTTTCCTACAATGAGCAGTTCTTC,15,.,.,TRBV11-2,TRBJ2-1
CSARGTINNSPLHF,TGCAGTGCTAGGGGGACAATTAATAATTCACCCCTCCACTTT,14,.,.,TRBV20-1,TRBJ1-6
CASSLSKSYEQYF,TGTGCCAGCAGCTTAAGCAAATCCTACGAGCAGTACTTC,13,.,.,TRBV7-2,TRBJ2-7
CASSSSGGVLDTQYF,TGTGCCAGCAGTTCCTCGGGAGGGGTATTAGATACGCAGTATTTT,15,TRBD2,few,TRBV27,TRBJ2-3
CASSYIGLGGYNEQFF,TGTGCCAGCAGCTATATAGGACTGGGGGGCTACAATGAGCAGTTCTTC,16,.,few,TRBV7-2,TRBJ2-1
CSVEGVGSGKFF,TGCAGCGTTGAAGGAGTGGGCAGCGGCAAGTTCTTC,12,.,once,TRBV29-1,TRBJ2-1
CASSVGMMNTEAFF,TGTGCCAGCAGTGTAGGGATGATGAACACTGAAGCTTTCTTT,14,.,few,TRBV12-3/TRBV12-4,TRBJ1-1
CASSARTTTHTDTQYF,TGTGCCAGCAGCGCCCGGACTACTACCCACACAGATACGCAGTATTTT,16,.,few,TRBV7-2,TRBJ2-3
CASSESTGQNNYGYTF,TGCGCCAGCAGTGAGTCGACGGGACAGAATAACTATGGCTACACCTTC,16,TRBD1,few,TRBV10-2,TRBJ1-2
CASRAGKMSYEQYF,TGTGCCAGCCGGGCAGGGAAAATGAGCTACGAGCAGTACTTC,14,.,.,TRBV2,TRBJ2-7
CASSDRTGAKKLFF,TGTGCCAGCAGTGATCGGACAGGGGCAAAAAAACTGTTTTTT,14,TRBD1,.,TRBV2,TRBJ1-4
CSVEPPSGVYNEQFF,TGCAGCGTTGAACCCCCGAGCGGGGTCTACAATGAGCAGTTCTTC,15,TRBD2,.,TRBV29-1,TRBJ2-1
CASSLAGAGRTQYF,TGTGCCAGCAGCTTAGCTGGGGCAGGGAGGACCCAGTACTTC,14,.,.,TRBV11-2,TRBJ2-5
CASSLEIANEQFF,TGCGCCAGCAGCTTGGAAATCGCCAATGAGCAGTTCTTC,13,.,few,TRBV5-1,TRBJ2-1
CASTVAPQTAFF,TGTGCCAGCACCGTAGCACCACAAACGGCTTTCTTT,12,.,few,TRBV12-3/TRBV12-4,TRBJ1-1
CAISELLAGGNAGGEQFF,TGTGCCATCAGTGAGTTACTAGCGGGGGGTAACGCTGGCGGTGAGCAGTTCTTC,18,TRBD2,few,TRBV10-3,TRBJ2-1
CASSPTQGSSYEQYF,TGTGCCAGCAGTCCAACACAGGGGAGCTCCTACGAGCAGTACTTC,15,.,.,TRBV21-1,TRBJ2-7
CASSQVRTGRYGYTF,TGTGCCAGCAGCCAAGTTCGGACAGGTCGATATGGCTACACCTTC,15,TRBD1,.,TRBV3-1,TRBJ1-2
CASSSRILAYEQYF,TGTGCCAGCAGCTCTCGGATTCTCGCCTACGAGCAGTACTTC,14,.,few,TRBV7-9,TRBJ2-7
CATSDPGITGSYGYTF,TGTGCCACCAGTGATCCCGGGATAACAGGGTCCTATGGCTACACCTTC,16,.,.,TRBV24-1,TRBJ1-2
CASTAGQGFAYEQYF,TGTGCCAGCACTGCGGGACAGGGGTTCGCCTACGAGCAGTACTTC,15,TRBD1,.,TRBV12-3/TRBV12-4,TRBJ2-7
CASSQARSYNEQYF,TGTGCCAGCAGCCAAGCCCGCTCCTACAATGAGCAGTACTTC,14,.,.,TRBV3-1,TRBJ2-7
CASSLGDYYEQYF,TGTGCCAGCAGCTTGGGGGACTACTACGAGCAGTACTTC,13,TRBD2,many,TRBV5-8,TRBJ2-7
CASRPQGSGGYTF,TGTGCCAGCAGACCACAGGGGTCGGGCGGCTACACCTTC,13,TRBD1,few,TRBV3-1,TRBJ1-2
CASSEALLAEILDEQFF,TGTGCCAGCAGTGAAGCGTTGCTCGCGGAGATCCTGGATGAGCAGTTCTTC,17,.,.,TRBV2,TRBJ2-1
CASSDRDRGGYEQYF,TGTGCCAGTAGTGACCGGGACAGGGGTGGATACGAGCAGTACTTC,15,TRBD1,few,TRBV19,TRBJ2-7
CASSSTVLSPNSPPHF,TGTGCCAGCAGTTCTACGGTTCTTTCCCCTAATTCACCCCCCCACTTT,16,.,.,TRBV28,TRBJ1-6
CSGVGQPNGPYEQYF,TGCAGTGGAGTCGGACAGCCCAATGGGCCCTACGAGCAGTACTTC,15,.,few,TRBV29-1,TRBJ2-7
CASSETDGSGYEQYF,TGTGCCAGCTCAGAGACGGACGGATCCGGCTACGAGCAGTACTTC,15,.,.,TRBV18,TRBJ2-7
CAGSLAFGTLALYNEQFF,TGCGCCGGCAGCTTGGCCTTCGGAACTTTAGCTCTCTACAATGAGCAGTTCTTC,18,.,.,TRBV5-1,TRBJ2-1